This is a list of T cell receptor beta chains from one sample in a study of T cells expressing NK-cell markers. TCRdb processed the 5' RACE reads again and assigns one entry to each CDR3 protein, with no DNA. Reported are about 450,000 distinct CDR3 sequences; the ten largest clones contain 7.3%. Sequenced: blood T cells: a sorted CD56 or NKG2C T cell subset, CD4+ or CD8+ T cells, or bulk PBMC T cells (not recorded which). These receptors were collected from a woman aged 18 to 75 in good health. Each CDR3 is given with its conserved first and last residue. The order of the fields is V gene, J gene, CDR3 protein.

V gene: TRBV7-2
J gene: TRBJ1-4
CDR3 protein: CASSLLHEKLFF

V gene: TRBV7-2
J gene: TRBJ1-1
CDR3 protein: CASSNPTLGAFF

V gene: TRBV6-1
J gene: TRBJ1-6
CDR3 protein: CASSQGVNSPLHF

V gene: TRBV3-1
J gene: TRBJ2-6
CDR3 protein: CASSPSSFGANVLTF

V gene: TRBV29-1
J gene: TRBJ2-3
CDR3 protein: CSVMGAQGTDTQYF

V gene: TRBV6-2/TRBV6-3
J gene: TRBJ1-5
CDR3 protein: CASSYGGRQPQHF

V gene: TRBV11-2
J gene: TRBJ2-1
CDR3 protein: CASSPISYAHEQFF

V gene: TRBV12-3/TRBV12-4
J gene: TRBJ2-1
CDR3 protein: CASSLTSGGQQFF

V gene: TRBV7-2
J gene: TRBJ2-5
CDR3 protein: CASSLVLETQYF

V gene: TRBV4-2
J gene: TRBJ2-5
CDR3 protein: CASSQEGAQETQYF

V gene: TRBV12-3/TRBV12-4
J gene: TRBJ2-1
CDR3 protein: CASSSGDRTYNEQFF

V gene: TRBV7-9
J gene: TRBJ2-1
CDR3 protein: CASSLKGLAAYNEQFF

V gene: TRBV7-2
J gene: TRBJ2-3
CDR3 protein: CASSPVAGGPVDTQYF

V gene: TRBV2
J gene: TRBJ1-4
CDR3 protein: CARRAATNEKLFF

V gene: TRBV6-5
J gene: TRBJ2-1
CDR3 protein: CASSYFSQGDEQFF

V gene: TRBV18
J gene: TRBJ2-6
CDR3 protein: CASSPIWDRGSGANVLTF

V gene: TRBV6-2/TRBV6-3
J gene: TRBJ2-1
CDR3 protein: CASTGQGSAEQFF

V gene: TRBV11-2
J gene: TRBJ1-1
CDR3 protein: CASSTETGKTEAFF

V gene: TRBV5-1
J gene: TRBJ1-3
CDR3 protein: CASSLAGRLSSGNTIYF

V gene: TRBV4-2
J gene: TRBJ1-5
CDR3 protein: CASSKGEGFQPQHF

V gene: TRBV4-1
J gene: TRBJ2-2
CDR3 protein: CASSQVVPDKLTGELFF

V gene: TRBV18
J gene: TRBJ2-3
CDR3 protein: CASSSGAGNRDTQYF

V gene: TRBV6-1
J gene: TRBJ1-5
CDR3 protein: CASRPGQQGGNQPQHF

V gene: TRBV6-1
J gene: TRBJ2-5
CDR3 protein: CASGARDQETQYF

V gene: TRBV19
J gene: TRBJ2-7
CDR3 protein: CASSMRLPSEQYF

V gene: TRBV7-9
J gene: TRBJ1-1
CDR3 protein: CASSFSGTTLNTEAFF

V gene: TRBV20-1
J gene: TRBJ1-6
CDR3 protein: CSARDPGGDNSPLHF

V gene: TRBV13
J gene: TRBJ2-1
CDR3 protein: CASSLAASADNEQFF

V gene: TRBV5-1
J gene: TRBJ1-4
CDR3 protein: CASSSTNREFEKLFF

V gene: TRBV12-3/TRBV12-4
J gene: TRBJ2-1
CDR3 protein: CASNWGRGSYNEQFF

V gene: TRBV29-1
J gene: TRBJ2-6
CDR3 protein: CSVQGEVGHTNSGANVLTF

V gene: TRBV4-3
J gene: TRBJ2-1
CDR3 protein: CASSPRRDTYNEQFF

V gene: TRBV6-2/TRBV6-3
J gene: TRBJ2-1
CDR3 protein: CASSYPGQHEQFF

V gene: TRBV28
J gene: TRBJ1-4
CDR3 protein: CASSSPGSATNEKLFF

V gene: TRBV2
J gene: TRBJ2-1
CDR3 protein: CASTSYNEQFF

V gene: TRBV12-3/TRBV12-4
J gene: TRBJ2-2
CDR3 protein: CASSLTGQTGELFF

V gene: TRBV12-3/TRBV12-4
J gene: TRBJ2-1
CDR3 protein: CASSRQAKSRGNEQFF

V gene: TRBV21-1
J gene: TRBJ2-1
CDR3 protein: CASSKALRGGGENEQFF

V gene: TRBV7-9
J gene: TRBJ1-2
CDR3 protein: CASSPPTNYGYTF

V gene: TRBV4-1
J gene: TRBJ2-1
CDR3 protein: CASSQDAGSYNEQFF

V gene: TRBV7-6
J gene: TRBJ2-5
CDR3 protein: CASGQGGETQYF